The 7 T cell receptor beta chains given below trace back to one sample, sequenced in a study of blood T cell repertoires in COVID-19. Measured with immunoSEQ multiplex PCR; TCRdb has only the in-frame clones, and not every one. Among more than 300,000 clones listed, about 90% were seen once. Sequencing was done on a sample of peripheral blood. The receptors stem from a woman in her sixties or seventies with COVID-19, enrolled during active disease.

The chain links TRBV5-1 to TRBJ1-5; the D gene is possibly TRBD1 (5 bases). V was clipped by 1 base and J by 2 bases, with 10 bases between them. The CDR3 contains 15 residues. Germline loops: CDR1 SGHRS, CDR2 YFSETQ. The CDR3 nucleotides read TGCGCCAGCAGCTTGACAGACAGCCGCAATCAGCCCCAGCATTTT. It codes for CASSLTDSRNQPQHF.

This chain uses TRBV30 with TRBJ1-6; D call uncertain. This CDR3 has 16 amino acids. Trimming left V 4 bases short and J 6 bases short, with 19 bases between. Germline assignment: CDR1 GTSNPN and CDR2 SVGIG (reference sequence). The CDR3 loop is CAWTAGLAGRNSPLHF. CDR3 nucleotide sequence: TGTGCCTGGACAGCAGGACTAGCGGGTCGTAATTCACCCCTCCACTTT.

This clone was seen once. The chain links TRBV3-1 (or the pseudogene TRBV3-2) to TRBJ1-5; maybe TRBD1 (6 bases). CDR3 length: 13 amino acids. The germline CDR1 and CDR2 sequences are LGHDT and YNNKEL (reference sequence). With 0 bases removed from V and 9 bases from J, the gap between germline ends came to 9 bases. CDR3 in DNA: TGTGCCAGCAGCCAAGATAGAGGGGGGCCCCAGCATTTT. Its translation: CASSQDRGGPQHF.

The chain joins TRBV2 to TRBJ2-5; D perhaps matches TRBD2 (5 bases). The CDR3 runs 13 residues. The V gene lost 10 bases and the J gene lost 2 bases, with 14 bases spanning the gap. From germline, CDR1 is SNHLY and CDR2 FYNNEI. The CDR3 region is CATREREQETQYF. The DNA of the CDR3 is TGTGCCACCAGAGAACGGGAACAAGAGACCCAGTACTTC. The full variable domain, rest sourced from reference TRBV2 and TRBJ2-5, is EPEVTQTPSHQVTQMGQEVILRCVPISNHLYFYWYRQILGQKVEFLVSFYNNEISEKSEIFDDQFSVERPDGSNFTLKIRSTKLEDSAMYFCATREREQETQYFGPGTRLLVL.

The rearrangement joins TRBV6-6 to TRBJ1-2, with a tentative D call TRBD1 (5 bases). Germline V gives CDR1 MNHNY, CDR2 SVGAGI (reference sequence). This CDR3 spans 14 amino acids. With 6 bases removed from V and 5 bases from J, the gap between germline ends came to 16 bases. The CDR3 sequence: CASRRISDSYGYTF. CDR3 sequence (DNA): TGTGCCAGCAGACGGATATCTGACAGTTATGGCTACACCTTC.

The chain uses TRBV9 and TRBJ2-2; D perhaps matches TRBD2 (6 bases). With 2 bases removed from V and 4 bases from J, the gap between germline ends came to 12 bases. CDR1 is SGDLS, CDR2 YYNGEE, per germline. The CDR3 has 15 residues. The CDR3 reads CASSVLSGSTGELFF. The CDR3, as DNA: TGTGCCAGCAGCGTCCTCTCCGGGAGCACCGGGGAGCTGTTTTTT.

V is TRBV12-2 and J is TRBJ1-2; the table assigns TRBD1, which was not confirmed against the DNA. TRBV12-2 is a recognized pseudogene. The CDR3 contains 16 residues. DNA for the CDR3: TGTGCAAGTCGCTTAAGGACAAGTCTCCCTGATCATGGCTACACCTTC. Its protein is CASRLRTSLPDHGYTF.